Below, 15 T cell receptor beta chains from the same sample are listed, as sequenced in a study of radiotherapy plus CTLA-4 blockade in lung cancer. Generated by immunoSEQ multiplex PCR, the TCRdb table keeps only in-frame clones and is missing some. The table has over 80,000 clones, around 86% seen once. Sequenced material: peripheral blood, taken from a patient treated with radiotherapy plus ipilimumab. Receptors originate from a human donor with non-small cell lung cancer that progressed on radiotherapy plus ipilimumab.

The V call is TRBV7-2, the J call TRBJ1-1, with D tentatively TRBD1 (6 bases). The CDR3 runs 13 residues. From germline, CDR1 is SGHTA and CDR2 FQGNSA. V was pared by 4 bases and J by 1 base, with 7 bases between. CDR3 sequence (DNA): TGTGCCAGCAGCTCGACAGGGAACACTGAAGCTTTCTTT. Its protein is CASSSTGNTEAFF.

The chain recombines TRBV27 with TRBJ1-4, with D possibly TRBD1 on 6 matching bases. Germline V gene sequence: CDR1 MNHEY, CDR2 SMNVEV (reference sequence). V was cut by 5 bases and J by 6 bases, with 13 bases left in between. CDR3 length: 14 residues. The CDR3 here is CASSPMPGDEKLFF. CDR3 DNA: TGTGCCAGCAGTCCCATGCCAGGGGATGAAAAACTGTTTTTT.

In the case of this clone: Different DNA sequences within this sample yield the same CDR3. This chain connects TRBV30 to TRBJ1-2; TRBD1 aligns across 7 bases. J gave up 2 bases and V 3 bases, and 9 bases lay outside the gene matches. Germline V CDR1 and CDR2: GTSNPN, SVGIG (reference sequence). The CDR3 is made up of 15 amino acids. CDR3 region: CAWRYPTQGNYGYTF. The CDR3, as DNA: TGTGCCTGGAGGTACCCCACACAGGGGAACTATGGCTACACCTTC. Complete variable domain (other parts from reference TRBV30 and TRBJ1-2): SQTIHQWPATLVQPVGSPLSLECTVEGTSNPNLYWYRQAAGRGLQLLFYSVGIGQISSEVPQNLSASRPQDRQFILSSKKLLLSDSGFYLCAWRYPTQGNYGYTFGSGTRLTVV.

This clone was observed a single time. V and J are TRBV5-4 and TRBJ2-3; D unclear. Germline V gives CDR1 SGHNT, CDR2 YYREEE (reference sequence). CDR3 size: 14 residues. Trimming shortened V by 3 bases and J by 6 bases, and 14 bases separated the two germline ends. The CDR3 is CASSSGPLWDTQYF. Here the CDR3 DNA reads TGTGCCAGCAGCTCCGGCCCCCTTTGGGATACGCAGTATTTT.

On this clone: Other DNA sequences from this sample encode an identical CDR3 as well. The gene calls are TRBV4-3 and TRBJ1-1, with D maybe TRBD1 (5 bases). The CDR3 is 14 amino acids. The V end was cut by 1 base, the J end by 4 bases, with 10 bases between. Germline values: CDR1 LGHNA, CDR2 YSLEER. The CDR3 spells CASSQVQGGTEAFF. The CDR3 DNA sequence: TGCGCCAGCAGCCAAGTGCAGGGCGGCACTGAAGCTTTCTTT.

The chain uses TRBV5-4 and TRBJ2-2, with 9 bases matching TRBD1. The V segment lost 3 bases and the J segment 1 base; nucleotides outside the gene matches: 4. Germline V gene data show CDR1 as SGHNT and CDR2 as YYREEE (reference sequence). The CDR3 totals 16 residues. CDR3 DNA: TGTGCCAGCAGCTCCCGGGACAGGGTGAACACCGGGGAGCTGTTTTTT. It translates to CASSSRDRVNTGELFF.

The chain carries TRBV11-2 and TRBJ2-2, with no clear D. Germline V gene sequence: CDR1 SGHAT, CDR2 FQNNGV. The CDR3 runs to 14 residues. Trimming pared 3 bases from V and 1 base from J, leaving 6 bases between. CDR3 residues: CASSLNWNTGELFF. In DNA, the CDR3 is TGTGCCAGCAGCTTGAACTGGAACACCGGGGAGCTGTTTTTT.

The chain uses TRBV19 and TRBJ2-1, with a tentative D call TRBD2 (6 bases). Between the trimmed V and J ends, which lost 1 base and 3 bases, there was a span of 19 bases. Germline loops: CDR1 LNHDA, CDR2 SQIVND (reference sequence). This CDR3 has 18 amino acids. CDR3 in DNA: TGTGCCAGTAGTATAGTTTTTTCTAGCGCACTATGCTACAATGAGCAGTTCTTC. This gives the protein CASSIVFSSALCYNEQFF.

The J gene is TRBJ1-1, the V gene TRBV29-1; D ambiguous. The germline V gene encodes CDR1 SQVTM and CDR2 ANQGSEA. The CDR3 extends over 13 amino acids. V was clipped by 7 bases and J by 0 bases, with 12 bases between them. CDR3 in amino acids: CSGSRTMNTEAFF. The CDR3 DNA is TGCAGCGGGAGCCGAACGATGAACACTGAAGCTTTCTTT. The variable domain in full, with the rest retrieved from reference TRBV29-1 and TRBJ1-1, is SAVISQKPSRDICQRGTSLTIQCQVDSQVTMMFWYRQQPGQSLTLIATANQGSEATYESGFVIDKFPISRPNLTFSTLTVSNMSPEDSSIYLCSGSRTMNTEAFFGQGTRLTVV.

V gene TRBV5-8 combines with J gene TRBJ1-2; D unclear. The CDR3 sequence is 12 residues long. V was clipped by 3 bases and J by 7 bases, with 10 bases between them. CDR1 is SGHTS and CDR2 is YDEGEE in the germline V gene. CDR3 residues: CASSYGPSGYTF. The CDR3 DNA sequence: TGTGCCAGCAGCTACGGGCCGTCTGGCTACACCTTC.

This sequence joins TRBV7-2 and TRBJ2-5; 9 nucleotides match TRBD2. The ends lost 4 bases at V and 5 bases at J; junction bases unmatched: 11. Germline V gives CDR1 SGHTA, CDR2 FQGNSA. The CDR3 totals 16 residues. The CDR3 here is CASSSLAGVSGETQYF. CDR3 DNA sequence: TGTGCCAGCAGCTCGTTAGCGGGAGTTAGCGGTGAGACCCAGTACTTC.

The CDR3 DNA reads TGTGCCAGCAGCAAGTTTCGCCAGGACACAGCTAACTATGGCTACACCTTC. It yields the protein CASSKFRQDTANYGYTF. This chain connects TRBV21-1 to TRBJ1-2; TRBD1 reflects the table's D call only, with no check against the DNA. TRBV21-1 is a listed pseudogene. The CDR3 consists of 17 residues.

This rearrangement joins TRBV29-1 to TRBJ2-7, with D perhaps matching TRBD2 (7 bases). The CDR3 sequence is 13 residues long. Germline CDR1 reads SQVTM; CDR2 reads ANQGSEA. Trimming left V 1 base short and J 3 bases short, with 10 bases between. CDR3 in amino acids: CSVEGEGGYEQYF. CDR3 coding DNA: TGCAGCGTTGAAGGGGAGGGGGGCTACGAGCAGTACTTC.

The chain links TRBV4-2 to TRBJ2-7; TRBD1 matches at 11 bases. The CDR3 is 17 residues long. V trimming: 2 bases; J trimming: 2 bases; junction bases outside the gene matches: 8. CDR1 and CDR2 (germline): LGHNA, YNFKEQ. The CDR3 DNA reads TGTGCCAGCAGCCAACAACAAGCGGGACAGGGGGCCTACGAGCAGTACTTC. Protein sequence: CASSQQQAGQGAYEQYF.

This chain connects TRBV5-4 to TRBJ2-5, with TRBD2 identical over 15 bases. After removal of 6 bases from V and 5 bases from J, the junction contained 11 bases not matched to a gene. Germline V gene sequence: CDR1 SGHNT, CDR2 YYREEE (reference sequence). CDR3 size: 17 residues. DNA of the CDR3: TGTGCCAGCACCTCGCCGGGACTAGCGGGGGGCGGGGAGACCCAGTACTTC. Translation: CASTSPGLAGGGETQYF. The whole variable domain, filled in from reference TRBV5-4 and TRBJ2-5, reads ETGVTQSPTHLIKTRGQQVTLRCSSQSGHNTVSWYQQALGQGPQFIFQYYREEENGRGNFPPRFSGLQFPNYSSELNVNALELDDSALYLCASTSPGLAGGGETQYFGPGTRLLVL.